The T cell receptor (beta chain) described here comes from a study of cytomegalovirus exposure and HLA in healthy donors. Whole-study context: The roughly 120 million unique TCR beta sequences, from roughly 170 million T cells, were found by an earlier analysis.

The PCR employed 60 Vbeta primers together with 13 Jbeta primers. The repertoire was sequenced with immunoSEQ multiplex PCR; TCRdb's copy has only in-frame clones and lacks some. The profile shows about 90,000 clones, approximately 84% of them singletons. Comments on this clone: Its specificity is not known.

Findings and caveats of the study: Researchers reported in a later analysis that a missense DCLRE1C variant was tied to TCR beta V- and J-gene trimming. An observed cluster of highly shared sequence variants was recorded as a likely sequencing artifact.

The clonotype was recovered from a man between 18 and 35 years old in good health and CMV-seronegative. Source material: PBMCs.

CDR3 bases: TGTGCCAGCAGCGGACTAGCGGGAGTCGTGGGGGAGCTGTTTTTT. This codes for CASSGLAGVVGELFF. The chain couples TRBV9 to TRBJ2-2, with 12 bases lining up with TRBD2. This CDR3 is built from 15 residues. The germline V gene has CDR1 SGDLS and CDR2 YYNGEE. Unmatched junction bases numbered 5, after V lost 3 bases and J lost 8 bases.